The 29 T cell receptor beta chains below all came from one sample that was sequenced in a study of blood T cells in healthy people across ages. Together with a sample-barcoded 5' primer, a J-beta primer mix was included in a second PCR lasting roughly 6 to 12 cycles. TCRdb called the 5' RACE reads again in MiXCR, with one record for every CDR3 protein. The data contain 760,000 or so distinct CDR3 sequences, around 25% of them singletons. The data also belong to a second study, concerning T cells of mothers and their children.

Sequences were obtained from blood. These receptors were obtained from a boy aged 5-17 years in good health.

Written as DNA, the CDR3 is TGCAGCGTTGGCCTAAGGATCGTTGGTGAGCAGTTCTTC. It encodes CSVGLRIVGEQFF. This rearrangement joins TRBV29-1 to TRBJ2-1; D unclear. CDR3 size: 13 residues. Germline V gene lookup returns CDR1 SQVTM and CDR2 ANQGSEA. V was trimmed by 4 bases and J by 9 bases, leaving 16 bases between them.

A few counts support this clonotype. This chain joins TRBV4-2 and TRBJ1-4; no definite D call. Per the germline V gene, CDR1 is LGHNA and CDR2 is YNFKEQ. The length of the CDR3 is 15 residues. Trimming removed 1 base from V and 3 bases from J, with 9 bases in between. CDR3 protein: CASSQGFGANEKLFF. DNA of the CDR3: TGTGCCAGCAGCCAAGGGTTTGGAGCTAATGAAAAACTGTTTTTT.

The chain uses TRBV6-4 and TRBJ1-2; D is ambiguous. Germline V CDR1 and CDR2: MRHNA, SNTAGT. The CDR3 is 15 amino acids. The V end lost 3 bases, the J end lost 3 bases, and 14 bases lay between the germline ends. CDR3 protein: CASSEWFPPHYGYTF. For the CDR3, the DNA is TGTGCCAGCAGTGAATGGTTCCCTCCCCACTATGGCTACACCTTC.

The chain is built from TRBV9 and TRBJ2-7; D perhaps matches TRBD2 (7 bases). Trimming cost V 4 bases and J 3 bases, with 17 bases left between them. This CDR3 comprises 15 residues. Germline-derived CDR1 and CDR2 are SGDLS and YYNGEE. The CDR3 DNA is TGTGCCAGCAGCCCGTCGGGGGGCGTCGGCTACGAGCAGTACTTC. This sequence encodes CASSPSGGVGYEQYF.

This clonotype turned up a few times. CDR3 sequence reads: CSAGQRFTGELFF. CDR3 DNA sequence: TGCAGTGCTGGGCAGAGATTCACCGGGGAGCTGTTTTTT. This sequence joins TRBV20-1 and TRBJ2-2, with D uncertain. The V gene's germline CDR1 is DFQATT and CDR2 SNEGSKA (reference sequence). There are 13 residues in the CDR3. V gave up 5 bases and J gave up 4 bases, with 11 bases separating them.

With regard to this clonotype: One end of the junction is discordant with germline, which a read error may explain. The chain employs TRBV29-1 and TRBJ2-1; D uncertain. This CDR3 has 11 residues. Germline lookup yields CDR1 SQVTM and CDR2 ANQGSEA. The CDR3 bases are TGCAACGTTGAAATTGTAGGTCGTCAGTTCTTC. Its translation is CNVEIVGRQFF.

This clonotype has more than one count but fewer than ten. The chain couples TRBV6-6 to TRBJ1-2, with D possibly matching TRBD1 (5 bases). The CDR3 is made up of 14 amino acids. Per germline, CDR1 MNHNY and CDR2 SVGAGI (reference sequence). V was cut by 2 bases and J by 0 bases, with 7 bases left in between. The DNA of the CDR3 is TGTGCCAGCAGTTACGCAGGGTCTAACTATGGCTACACCTTC. Amino acid sequence: CASSYAGSNYGYTF.

This clonotype was picked up a small number of times. The CDR3 sequence: CASSYSRAGAQGEQYF. CDR3 sequence (DNA): TGTGCCAGCAGTTACTCGAGAGCGGGGGCTCAAGGCGAGCAGTACTTC. V usage is TRBV6-6 and J usage is TRBJ2-7; TRBD2 matches 8 bases. Per the germline V gene, CDR1 is MNHNY and CDR2 is SVGAGI (reference sequence). The CDR3 is made up of 16 amino acids. Trimming cost V 0 bases and J 6 bases; bases outside gene matches: 10.

The gene calls are TRBV20-1 and TRBJ1-1, with D possibly being TRBD1 (5 bases). V was shortened by 6 bases and J by 1 base, with 9 bases between the two germline ends. This CDR3 spans 12 amino acids. Germline lookup yields CDR1 DFQATT and CDR2 SNEGSKA (reference sequence). CDR3: CSAAQGNTEAFF. DNA of the CDR3: TGCAGTGCAGCCCAGGGGAACACTGAAGCTTTCTTT.

V is TRBV6-4 and J is TRBJ2-7; 7 bases align to TRBD2. The germline V gene has CDR1 MRHNA and CDR2 SNTAGT. The V and J ends lost 5 bases and 2 bases, in that order; junction bases with no gene match: 6. The CDR3 is 14 amino acids. In DNA, the CDR3 is TGTGCCAGCAGTCTAGCGGTCGGCCCCTACGAGCAGTACTTC. Amino acids: CASSLAVGPYEQYF.

This sequence joins TRBV7-8 and TRBJ2-5; unclear D gene. The J call is in doubt because the DNA end fits TRBJ2-7 better. CDR1 is SGHVS, CDR2 FQNEAQ, per germline. This CDR3 has 12 amino acids. CDR3 sequence (DNA): TGTGCCAGCGGAATTAGGTATTACGAGCAGTACTTC. This encodes CASGIRYYEQYF.

The chain is built from TRBV6-2 or TRBV6-3 and TRBJ1-4; D is uncertain. Trimming pared 0 bases from V and 0 bases from J, leaving 5 bases between. The CDR3 contains 15 residues. CDR1 and CDR2 (germline): MNHEY, SVGEGT. CDR3 sequence reads: CASSYSQATNEKLFF. The CDR3 DNA follows: TGTGCCAGCAGTTACTCTCAAGCAACTAATGAAAAACTGTTTTTT.

This clonotype was recorded many times. The V gene is TRBV28, the J gene TRBJ1-4, with D possibly being TRBD1 (5 bases). The germline CDR1 and CDR2 sequences are MDHEN and SYDVKM. This CDR3 region has 14 residues. Deletions cut 6 bases from V and 0 bases from J, with 8 bases between. CDR3 loop: CASRGDATNEKLFF. CDR3 sequence (DNA): TGTGCCAGCAGAGGGGATGCAACTAATGAAAAACTGTTTTTT.

This clonotype showed up just a few times. The chain couples TRBV7-9 to TRBJ1-1; tentatively, D is TRBD1 (5 bases). The CDR3 has 15 residues. V lost 2 bases to trimming and J lost 4 bases, with 14 bases between them. Germline CDR1 SEHNR, CDR2 FQNEAQ (reference sequence). The chain's CDR3 is CASSLRAGQSTEAFF. CDR3 DNA: TGTGCCAGCAGCTTAAGGGCAGGACAATCCACTGAAGCTTTCTTT.

Many counts were recorded for this clonotype. The chain has TRBV6-5 and TRBJ2-7, with TRBD2 matching 10 bases. With 3 bases clipped from V and 3 bases from J, the junction kept 2 bases outside the gene matches. This CDR3 is built from 14 residues. Germline lookup yields CDR1 MNHEY and CDR2 SVGAGI. This CDR3 is CASSYSGGNYEQYF. The CDR3 nucleotides read TGTGCCAGCAGTTATAGCGGGGGGAACTACGAGCAGTACTTC.

The chain combines TRBV19 with TRBJ1-2; TRBD1 might be the D (6 bases). CDR3 length: 11 residues. Germline V gene lookup returns CDR1 LNHDA and CDR2 SQIVND (reference sequence). Written as DNA, the CDR3 is TGTGCGTCCGGGGGGCATACCGGCTACACCTTC. Translating gives CASGGHTGYTF.

The V gene is TRBV5-6, the J gene TRBJ2-3; 7 bases fit TRBD2. Trimming at V came to 3 bases and at J to 0 bases, leaving 7 bases not matched to a gene. The CDR3 has 16 amino acids. The germline gives CDR1 SGHDT, CDR2 YYEEEE. CDR3 sequence reads: CASSSSGLPSTDTQYF. CDR3 sequence (DNA): TGTGCCAGCAGCTCCTCGGGACTACCGAGCACAGATACGCAGTATTTT.

This clonotype was detected once. V usage is TRBV6-5 and J usage is TRBJ2-5; D possibly corresponds to TRBD1 (6 bases). CDR1 and CDR2 (germline): MNHEY, SVGAGI. CDR3 size: 12 residues. V gave up 10 bases and J gave up 5 bases, with 14 bases separating them. This CDR3 reads CATTGSEETQYF. CDR3 nucleotides: TGTGCCACCACAGGGTCTGAGGAGACCCAGTACTTC.

The chain couples TRBV28 to TRBJ2-7, with D perhaps being TRBD1 or TRBD2 (6 bases each). V dropped 5 bases and J dropped 4 bases, with 18 bases sitting between them. The CDR3 is 15 amino acids. The germline V gene has CDR1 MDHEN and CDR2 SYDVKM. The CDR3 DNA reads TGTGCCAGCAGTCCCTCGGAGGGGGGCTCTTACGAGCAGTACTTC. Its translation is CASSPSEGGSYEQYF. The variable domain in full, completed from reference TRBV28 and TRBJ2-7, reads DVKVTQSSRYLVKRTGEKVFLECVQDMDHENMFWYRQDPGLGLRLIYFSYDVKMKEKGDIPEGYSVSREKKERFSLILESASTNQTSMYLCASSPSEGGSYEQYFGPGTRLTVT.

The CDR3 reads CASSSSPFTSGRVSYEQYF. DNA of the CDR3: TGTGCCAGCAGTTCCTCTCCCTTCACTAGCGGGAGGGTTTCCTACGAGCAGTACTTC. The chain links TRBV28 to TRBJ2-7; 13 nucleotides match TRBD2. The ends lost 4 bases at V and 1 base at J; junction bases unmatched: 13. This CDR3 has 19 residues. The V gene's germline CDR1 is MDHEN and CDR2 SYDVKM.

This clonotype has a handful of counts. The chain recombines TRBV29-1 with TRBJ1-1; D is undetermined. The CDR3 has 13 residues. With 4 bases removed from V and 0 bases from J, the gap between germline ends came to 9 bases. Germline loops: CDR1 SQVTM, CDR2 ANQGSEA. The CDR3 nucleotides are TGCAGCGTTGCCCAGCTCATGAACACTGAAGCTTTCTTT. This gives the protein CSVAQLMNTEAFF.

The J gene is TRBJ2-5, the V gene TRBV6-2 or TRBV6-3; 7 nucleotides match TRBD2. Near its end, the DNA agrees better with TRBJ2-3, so the J call may be wrong. The CDR3 has 15 residues. CDR1 MNHEY and CDR2 SVGEGT come from the germline V gene. The CDR3 is CASRSQGLYVDTQYF. For the CDR3, the DNA is TGTGCCAGCAGGAGCCAGGGACTATATGTGGATACGCAGTATTTT.

The rearrangement links TRBV7-2 to TRBJ2-3; D unclear. V lost 1 base and J lost 1, with 12 bases in between. The germline V gene encodes CDR1 SGHTA and CDR2 FQGNSA. The CDR3 loop spans 16 amino acids. The CDR3 DNA is TGTGCCAGCAGCTTAGGGAGCCGAGTAGGCACAGATACGCAGTATTTT. Protein product: CASSLGSRVGTDTQYF. Full variable domain (remainder filled in from reference TRBV7-2 and TRBJ2-3): GAGVSQSPSNKVTEKGKDVELRCDPISGHTALYWYRQSLGQGLEFLIYFQGNSAPDKSGLPSDRFSAERTGGSVSTLTIQRTQQEDSAVYLCASSLGSRVGTDTQYFGPGTRLTVL.

In its sample, this clonotype was seen a few times. The rearrangement links TRBV12-3 or TRBV12-4 to TRBJ2-1; no clear D. V was pared by 7 bases and J by 5 bases, with 15 bases between. The length of the CDR3 is 14 residues. The CDR3 loop reads CASTNVGTDNEQFF. CDR3 bases: TGTGCCAGCACCAACGTTGGAACAGACAATGAGCAGTTCTTC.

Only a few counts were recorded for this clonotype. The junction departs from germline at one end; a sequencing error may be responsible. The J gene is TRBJ1-1, the V gene TRBV12-3 or TRBV12-4, with D perhaps TRBD1 (6 bases). The CDR3 spans 14 residues. The CDR3 loop is CASSSPDRNTEAFF. The CDR3 DNA sequence: TGTGCCAGCAGTTCGCCGGACAGAAACACTGAAGCCTTCTTT.

This clonotype was detected a few times. The V and J genes are TRBV5-6 and TRBJ2-5, with 8 positions matching TRBD2. The assigned J gene may be wrong: the sequence end matches TRBJ2-1 better. Germline CDR1 SGHDT, CDR2 YYEEEE. This CDR3 has 14 residues. The CDR3 DNA reads as TGTGCCAGCAGCTTTCGGACTAGCTGGGGTGAGCAGTTCTTC. It is translated as CASSFRTSWGEQFF.

In this sample, this clonotype turned up a few times. V is TRBV29-1 and J is TRBJ2-7, with D possibly being TRBD1 or TRBD2 (5 bases each). With 4 bases removed from V and 7 bases from J, the gap between germline ends came to 14 bases. CDR3 size: 12 residues. The V gene's germline CDR1 is SQVTM and CDR2 ANQGSEA. This CDR3 reads CSVGGGFEEQYF. DNA for the CDR3: TGCAGCGTTGGTGGGGGTTTTGAGGAGCAGTACTTC.

This clonotype has just a few counts. The rearrangement links TRBV7-9 to TRBJ2-1, with 7 nucleotides matching TRBD1. Germline V CDR1 and CDR2: SEHNR, FQNEAQ (reference sequence). The J segment lost 5 bases and the V segment lost 8 bases, leaving 12 bases of the junction unmatched. The CDR3 consists of 15 residues. DNA of the CDR3: TGTGCCAGCGGAATACAGGGGATAATAAACAATGAGCAGTTCTTC. Encoded protein: CASGIQGIINNEQFF.

This clonotype was detected many times. The chain employs TRBV28 and TRBJ1-5; D gene uncertain. CDR1 MDHEN and CDR2 SYDVKM come from the germline V gene. V was cut by 7 bases and J by 7 bases, with 11 bases left in between. The CDR3 contains 12 residues. CDR3 sequence: CASNPPEQPQHF. As DNA, the CDR3 is TGTGCCAGCAACCCGCCTGAGCAGCCCCAGCATTTT.